Listed below are T cell receptor beta chains from one sample, sequenced in a study of blood T cell repertoires in COVID-19. The data were produced by immunoSEQ multiplex PCR, yet TCRdb's version contains in-frame clones alone and is incomplete. This table holds about 200,000 clones, about 85% found once. The specimen was PBMCs or T cells enriched from blood (not recorded which). The receptors originated from a man aged 40-49 years who had recovered from COVID-19. CDR3s include the opening cysteine and the closing phenylalanine or tryptophan. A D gene is named only where the DNA matches it firmly. The size of a clone is reported for some rows only, either as once, few or many, or as a class for expanded clones.

j_gene | d_gene | abundance | v_gene | CDR3nt | CDR3aa
TRBJ1-5 | NA | NA | TRBV6-2/TRBV6-3 | TGTGCCAGCAGTTACGGGCCAGGCAATCAGCCCCAGCATTTT | CASSYGPGNQPQHF
TRBJ1-2 | NA | few | TRBV20-1 | TGCAGTGCTAGTGACGGGACTGCTTATGGCTACACCTTC | CSASDGTAYGYTF
TRBJ1-5 | NA | NA | TRBV21-1 | TGTGCCAGCAGCAAAAAAGCCAATCAGCCCCAGCATTTT | CASSKKANQPQHF
TRBJ2-3 | TRBD2 | NA | TRBV3-1/TRBV3-2 | TGTGCCAGCAGCCATTCTACGGGAGGGGCGAGCGCAGATACGCAGTATTTT | CASSHSTGGASADTQYF
TRBJ2-4 | NA | NA | TRBV13 | TGTGCCAGCAGCACTCCCGAGGGGGGGCTGGCGAAAAACATTCAGTACTTC | CASSTPEGGLAKNIQYF
TRBJ1-5 | NA | few | TRBV6-2/TRBV6-3 | TGTGCCAGCAGTTACGAACCTGGTGGGGGCGACAATCAGCCCCAGCATTTT | CASSYEPGGGDNQPQHF
TRBJ1-2 | NA | NA | TRBV7-2 | TGTGCCAGCAGCTTAGATATTCGGGGTAACTATGGCTACACCTTC | CASSLDIRGNYGYTF
TRBJ1-2 | TRBD1 | NA | TRBV9 | TGTGCCAGCAGCGGCGACAGGGGTGGCTACACCTTC | CASSGDRGGYTF
TRBJ1-2 | NA | NA | TRBV19 | TGTGCCAGTAGCACAGTCGCCGGGGGGCGCGGCTACACCTTC | CASSTVAGGRGYTF
TRBJ1-2 | TRBD1 | few | TRBV6-5 | TGTGCCAGCAGCGAGGACAGGGTGGGTGGCTACACCTTC | CASSEDRVGGYTF
TRBJ2-7 | NA | NA | TRBV27 | TGTGCCAGCAGATATTCGGGGACTGCTTCCTCCTACGAGCAGTACTTC | CASRYSGTASSYEQYF
TRBJ1-6 | NA | once | TRBV25-1 | TGTGCCAGCAGTGGGCGACACGGGGTGGATTCACCCCTCCACTTT | CASSGRHGVDSPLHF
TRBJ1-1 | NA | NA | TRBV10-3 | TGTGCCATCAGGTTACTGGACAGGAACACTGAAGCTTTCTTT | CAIRLLDRNTEAFF
TRBJ1-1 | NA | NA | TRBV7-2 | TGTGCCAGCAGCCTAACGACAGGCTATAACACTGAAGCTTTCTTT | CASSLTTGYNTEAFF
TRBJ2-7 | NA | many | TRBV18 | TGTGCCAGCTCACCTAATATCGACAGCTACGAGCAGTACTTC | CASSPNIDSYEQYF
TRBJ1-2 | NA | NA | TRBV18 | TGTGCCAGCTCACCAATATCCAGGGAACGCCCCACCTATGGCTACACCTTC | CASSPISRERPTYGYTF
TRBJ2-3 | NA | NA | TRBV28 | TGTGCCAGCAGTACACACCGGGACACATACACAGATACGCAGTATTTT | CASSTHRDTYTDTQYF
TRBJ2-2 | NA | NA | TRBV3-1/TRBV3-2 | TGTGCCAGCAGCCAAGAGTCTCCAGCGTGGACCGGGGAGCTGTTTTTT | CASSQESPAWTGELFF
TRBJ2-5 | NA | NA | TRBV4-1 | TGCGCCAGCAGCCAAGAAAGGTTGGCCGCGGGGACCCAGTACTTC | CASSQERLAAGTQYF
TRBJ2-7 | TRBD1 | NA | TRBV11-3 | TGTGCCAGCAGCTTAGCGGGGACAGGGGCCTACGAGCAGTACTTC | CASSLAGTGAYEQYF
TRBJ1-1 | NA | NA | TRBV28 | TGTGCCAGCAGTTCCGCCGGACAGTGGAACACTGAAGCTTTCTTT | CASSSAGQWNTEAFF
TRBJ2-7 | NA | NA | TRBV4-1 | TGCGCCAGCAGCCAAAGGGGCGAGCAGTACTTC | CASSQRGEQYF
TRBJ1-1 | TRBD1 | NA | TRBV7-9 | TGTGCCAGCAGCTCTGGGGGACAGCTTGAAGCTTTCTTT | CASSSGGQLEAFF
TRBJ2-7 | TRBD1 | NA | TRBV7-6 | TGTGCCAGCAGCCCCACGGACAGGGTTACCTACGAGCAGTACTTC | CASSPTDRVTYEQYF
TRBJ2-7 | NA | NA | TRBV3-1/TRBV3-2 | TGTGCCAGCAGCCCCGGGGGTGGGCAGGGTTTGATCCACGAGCAGTACTTC | CASSPGGGQGLIHEQYF
TRBJ1-2 | TRBD1 | NA | TRBV19 | TGTGCCAGTAGTGCAGGGGGCTTCCCTAACTATGGCTACACCTTC | CASSAGGFPNYGYTF
TRBJ1-1 | NA | once | TRBV21-1 | TGTGCCAGCAGCAGACCTTGTGCTTGGCCAGGGGGCACTGAAGCTTTCTTT | CASSRPCAWPGGTEAFF
TRBJ2-5 | TRBD1 | NA | TRBV11-2 | TGTGCCAGCAGCCCGTACCCCAGGGGGCAAGAGACCCAGTACTTC | CASSPYPRGQETQYF
TRBJ2-2 | TRBD2 | few | TRBV6-4 | TGTGCCAGCAGCCAAACGGGACTAAGATCCGGGGAGCTGTTTTTT | CASSQTGLRSGELFF
TRBJ1-1 | NA | NA | TRBV7-2 | TGTGCCAGCAGCTTAACCCGACAGGCTGAAGCTTTCTTT | CASSLTRQAEAFF
TRBJ1-2 | NA | NA | TRBV19 | TGTGCCAGTAGTCCTACCGGGAACTATGGCTACACCTTC | CASSPTGNYGYTF
TRBJ1-5 | NA | once | TRBV27 | TGTGCCAGCAGTTTATACAGGCGGCAGCCCCAGCATTTT | CASSLYRRQPQHF
TRBJ1-2 | TRBD1 | NA | TRBV4-1 | TGCGCCAGCCGAAGGTGGGACAGGGAGACTAAAGGCTACACCTTC | CASRRWDRETKGYTF
TRBJ2-5 | TRBD1 | NA | TRBV7-9 | TGTGCCAGCACCACAGGGACAGGGTCGGAGACCCAGTACTTC | CASTTGTGSETQYF
TRBJ2-7 | NA | few | TRBV6-5 | TGTGCCAGCAGTTACCAAGTAGGGGGTGAGCAGTACTTC | CASSYQVGGEQYF
TRBJ2-2 | NA | few | TRBV11-1 | TGTGCCAGCAGCTTAGAACAGCAGTCGAACGGGGAGCTGTTTTTT | CASSLEQQSNGELFF
TRBJ2-3 | NA | NA | TRBV5-1 | TGCGCCAGCAGCCCGGTAGACACAGATACGCAGTATTTT | CASSPVDTDTQYF
TRBJ2-7 | NA | NA | TRBV29-1 | TGCAGCGTTGCCCTCGACAGCCCTTTTTATGAGCAGTACTTC | CSVALDSPFYEQYF
TRBJ2-2 | TRBD2 | NA | TRBV11-3 | TGTGCCAGCAGCCCCCCCGGGACTAGCGGGAGCAGGGAGCTGTTTTTT | CASSPPGTSGSRELFF
TRBJ2-2 | TRBD2 | NA | TRBV5-4 | TGTGCGTGGCGGCTAGCGGGACCCACCGGGGAGCTGTTTTTT | CAWRLAGPTGELFF
TRBJ2-6 | NA | NA | TRBV7-9 | TGTGCCAGTCCGCCTAGCGAGAACTCTGGGGCCAACGTCCTGACTTTC | CASPPSENSGANVLTF
TRBJ2-1 | NA | NA | TRBV7-9 | TGTGCCAGCAGCTTACCTACAGGTCTTTCTTCGGGTGTGGACAATGAGCAGTTCTTC | CASSLPTGLSSGVDNEQFF
TRBJ2-2 | TRBD1 | NA | TRBV5-5 | TGTGCCAGCAGCTTGGGTGGGACAGATCATACCGGGGAGCTGTTTTTT | CASSLGGTDHTGELFF
TRBJ2-5 | TRBD2 | NA | TRBV18 | TGTGCCAGCTCACCTGGGCTAGCGGGAGGGCAAGAGACCCAGTACTTC | CASSPGLAGGQETQYF
TRBJ2-7 | TRBD1 | NA | TRBV5-4 | TGTGCCAGCAGCTTCCCTCCGGGACAGGGGGCAACTTTCTACGAGCAGTACTTC | CASSFPPGQGATFYEQYF